The rows below give T cell receptor beta chains drawn from one sample of a study of T cell changes during pregnancy in multiple sclerosis. Only in-frame clones appear in the TCRdb table, and some are missing; sequencing was by immunoSEQ multiplex PCR. This repertoire shows tens of thousands of clones, 89% found once; its top ten account for about 0.61%. This specimen consisted of CD4+ T cells from peripheral blood mononuclear cells, obtained in the first trimester of pregnancy. The receptors shown here come from a female donor with multiple sclerosis, enrolled in a pregnancy study. Each CDR3 is given with its conserved first and last residue. D genes are given only for firm matches. Clone size appears in some rows only: once, few, many, or a class for an expanded clone.

abundance: few; j_gene: TRBJ2-5; d_gene: TRBD1; v_gene: TRBV10-3; CDR3aa: CATRQGPQETQYF; CDR3nt: TGTGCCACCAGACAGGGACCCCAAGAGACCCAGTACTTC
abundance: .; j_gene: TRBJ1-1; d_gene: .; v_gene: TRBV27; CDR3aa: CASGLNMNTEAFF; CDR3nt: TGTGCCAGCGGGCTAAACATGAACACTGAAGCTTTCTTT
abundance: .; j_gene: TRBJ2-3; d_gene: .; v_gene: TRBV6-4; CDR3aa: CASSETGTDTQYF; CDR3nt: TGTGCCAGCAGTGAGACAGGCACAGATACGCAGTATTTT
abundance: .; j_gene: TRBJ2-7; d_gene: .; v_gene: TRBV11-3; CDR3aa: CASSPSWESGRSYEQYF; CDR3nt: TGTGCCAGCAGCCCTAGCTGGGAAAGCGGGCGATCCTACGAGCAGTACTTC
abundance: .; j_gene: TRBJ2-2; d_gene: TRBD1; v_gene: TRBV27; CDR3aa: CASSWGQGASGELFF; CDR3nt: TGTGCCAGCAGTTGGGGACAGGGGGCGTCCGGGGAGCTGTTTTTT
abundance: .; j_gene: TRBJ2-5; d_gene: TRBD2; v_gene: TRBV14; CDR3aa: CASSQDLRAGGLQETQYF; CDR3nt: TGTGCCAGCAGCCAAGATCTTCGAGCGGGAGGTCTCCAAGAGACCCAGTACTTC
abundance: few; j_gene: TRBJ1-5; d_gene: .; v_gene: TRBV30; CDR3aa: CAWSGDGEDQPQHF; CDR3nt: TGTGCCTGGAGTGGGGACGGGGAGGATCAGCCCCAGCATTTT
abundance: .; j_gene: TRBJ2-7; d_gene: .; v_gene: TRBV9; CDR3aa: CASSVAYEQYF; CDR3nt: TGTGCCAGCAGCGTAGCTTACGAGCAGTACTTC
abundance: .; j_gene: TRBJ2-5; d_gene: TRBD2; v_gene: TRBV19; CDR3aa: CASMGRAGGETQYF; CDR3nt: TGTGCCAGTATGGGGAGGGCCGGAGGAGAGACCCAGTACTTC
abundance: .; j_gene: TRBJ2-1; d_gene: .; v_gene: TRBV5-6; CDR3aa: CASSATLVYNEQFF; CDR3nt: TGTGCCAGCAGCGCCACACTAGTCTACAATGAGCAGTTCTTC
abundance: .; j_gene: TRBJ2-5; d_gene: .; v_gene: TRBV5-1; CDR3aa: CASSLAGRESATQYF; CDR3nt: TGCGCCAGCAGCTTGGCTGGCCGGGAGTCGGCGACCCAGTACTTC
abundance: .; j_gene: TRBJ2-7; d_gene: .; v_gene: TRBV2; CDR3aa: CASSDVGEAYEQYF; CDR3nt: TGTGCCAGCAGTGACGTCGGGGAGGCCTACGAGCAGTACTTC
abundance: .; j_gene: TRBJ2-1; d_gene: .; v_gene: TRBV28; CDR3aa: CASSTYNEQFF; CDR3nt: TGTGCCAGCAGTACATACAATGAGCAGTTCTTC
abundance: .; j_gene: TRBJ2-2; d_gene: TRBD1; v_gene: TRBV9; CDR3aa: CASSLRDRGWDTGELFF; CDR3nt: TGTGCCAGCAGCCTACGTGACAGGGGATGGGACACCGGGGAGCTGTTTTTT
abundance: .; j_gene: TRBJ1-3; d_gene: TRBD1; v_gene: TRBV28; CDR3aa: CASSLTLGQGAGNTIYF; CDR3nt: TGTGCCAGCAGTTTGACTTTGGGACAGGGGGCGGGTAACACCATATATTTT
abundance: .; j_gene: TRBJ1-5; d_gene: TRBD1; v_gene: TRBV6-1; CDR3aa: CASSEGTGVPQHF; CDR3nt: TGTGCCAGCAGTGAAGGGACAGGGGTCCCCCAGCATTTT
abundance: .; j_gene: TRBJ2-2; d_gene: .; v_gene: TRBV28; CDR3aa: CASSLVSPGELFF; CDR3nt: TGTGCCAGCAGTTTAGTATCCCCCGGGGAGCTGTTTTTT
abundance: .; j_gene: TRBJ2-1; d_gene: TRBD2; v_gene: TRBV6-5; CDR3aa: CASSLLAGRGSEQFF; CDR3nt: TGTGCCAGCAGTCTACTAGCGGGACGTGGTAGTGAGCAGTTCTTC
abundance: few; j_gene: TRBJ2-7; d_gene: .; v_gene: TRBV19; CDR3aa: CASALTDDYEQYF; CDR3nt: TGTGCCAGTGCCCTTACAGATGACTACGAGCAGTACTTC
abundance: few; j_gene: TRBJ2-1; d_gene: TRBD2; v_gene: TRBV6-5; CDR3aa: CASSALAGANNEQFF; CDR3nt: TGTGCCAGCAGTGCCCTAGCGGGAGCCAACAATGAGCAGTTCTTC
abundance: .; j_gene: TRBJ2-5; d_gene: TRBD2; v_gene: TRBV29-1; CDR3aa: CSVVPSGRRETQYF; CDR3nt: TGCAGCGTTGTTCCTAGCGGGAGAAGGGAGACCCAGTACTTC
abundance: .; j_gene: TRBJ2-7; d_gene: .; v_gene: TRBV21-1; CDR3aa: CASSKGNSSYEQYF; CDR3nt: TGTGCCAGCAGCAAAGGGAACAGTTCCTACGAGCAGTACTTC
abundance: once; j_gene: TRBJ1-2; d_gene: TRBD1; v_gene: TRBV7-2; CDR3aa: CASSSTGGAVGYTF; CDR3nt: TGTGCCAGCAGTTCAACAGGGGGCGCGGTTGGCTACACCTTC
abundance: .; j_gene: TRBJ2-5; d_gene: TRBD2; v_gene: TRBV13; CDR3aa: CASSLGVLGLAGEETQYF; CDR3nt: TGTGCCAGCAGCTTAGGAGTCCTGGGACTAGCGGGAGAAGAGACCCAGTACTTC
abundance: .; j_gene: TRBJ1-2; d_gene: .; v_gene: TRBV7-2; CDR3aa: CASSSNWGDGYTF; CDR3nt: TGTGCCAGCAGCTCCAACTGGGGGGATGGCTACACCTTC
abundance: once; j_gene: TRBJ2-2; d_gene: TRBD1; v_gene: TRBV25-1; CDR3aa: CASSYRGQGGELFF; CDR3nt: TGTGCCAGCAGTTACAGGGGGCAAGGCGGGGAGCTGTTTTTT
abundance: .; j_gene: TRBJ1-3; d_gene: .; v_gene: TRBV7-9; CDR3aa: CASSLVLDTIYF; CDR3nt: TGTGCCAGCAGCTTAGTTTTAGACACCATATATTTT
abundance: .; j_gene: TRBJ2-7; d_gene: .; v_gene: TRBV4-3; CDR3aa: CASSQAPGESYEQYF; CDR3nt: TGCGCCAGCAGCCAAGCGCCAGGGGAGTCCTACGAGCAGTACTTC